Listed below are T cell receptor beta chains from one sample, sequenced in a study of chemoradiotherapy in HPV16-positive cancers. Some clones are missing from TCRdb's copy, which holds only in-frame ones; the method was immunoSEQ multiplex PCR. There are some 8,100 clones in the sample; around 64% occur only once, and roughly 20% lies in the top ten. Collection took place from a patient who underwent chemoradiotherapy. The receptor source for this set is a human donor with HPV-associated anogenital cancer. Both conserved end residues are part of each CDR3. D genes are given only for firm matches. Not every row has a clone size; where given, it reads once, few, many or a size class.

V gene: TRBV27
clone size: -
J gene: TRBJ1-6
D gene: -
CDR3 DNA: TGTGCCAGCAGCCGCGGCAATTCACCCCTCCACTTT
CDR3 protein: CASSRGNSPLHF

V gene: TRBV19
clone size: -
J gene: TRBJ2-1
D gene: TRBD2
CDR3 DNA: TGTGCCAGTAGTGGCTACGGGACTAGGAACAATGAGCAGTTCTTC
CDR3 protein: CASSGYGTRNNEQFF

V gene: TRBV27
clone size: -
J gene: TRBJ2-2
D gene: -
CDR3 DNA: TGTGCCAGCAGGCCACATTCAGGGTTTAGGGAGCTGTTTTTT
CDR3 protein: CASRPHSGFRELFF

V gene: TRBV2
clone size: -
J gene: TRBJ2-7
D gene: TRBD1
CDR3 DNA: TGTGCCAGCAGTGTTCGGGACAGGGGGCGAAGTTCCTACGAGCAGTACTTC
CDR3 protein: CASSVRDRGRSSYEQYF

V gene: TRBV12-5
clone size: -
J gene: TRBJ2-5
D gene: -
CDR3 DNA: TGTGCTAGTGCCAGAGGTGGATGGGAGACCCAGTACTTC
CDR3 protein: CASARGGWETQYF

V gene: TRBV29-1
clone size: once
J gene: TRBJ2-2
D gene: TRBD1
CDR3 DNA: TGCAGCGTTGCGCCCCAGGGGGCGAACACCGGGGAGCTGTTTTTT
CDR3 protein: CSVAPQGANTGELFF

V gene: TRBV5-1
clone size: -
J gene: TRBJ1-2
D gene: -
CDR3 DNA: TGCGCCAGCAGCCTTCACGGCCCAGGCGCCTATGGCTACACCTTC
CDR3 protein: CASSLHGPGAYGYTF

V gene: TRBV2
clone size: -
J gene: TRBJ2-7
D gene: TRBD1
CDR3 DNA: TGTGCCAGCAGTGAAAAAGACAGGGGTTTGGAGCAGTACTTC
CDR3 protein: CASSEKDRGLEQYF

V gene: TRBV4-1
clone size: -
J gene: TRBJ2-3
D gene: TRBD1
CDR3 DNA: TGCGCCAGCAGCTTCCGGGACAGGAGTTTAGATACGCAGTATTTT
CDR3 protein: CASSFRDRSLDTQYF

V gene: TRBV5-4
clone size: -
J gene: TRBJ1-6
D gene: TRBD1
CDR3 DNA: TGTGCCAGCAGCTGGGGACAGGGAGGGTCACCCCTCCACTTT
CDR3 protein: CASSWGQGGSPLHF

V gene: TRBV4-1
clone size: -
J gene: TRBJ1-2
D gene: TRBD1
CDR3 DNA: TGCGCCAGCAGCCAGGACAGGGGGCTGGGCTATGGCTACACCTTC
CDR3 protein: CASSQDRGLGYGYTF

V gene: TRBV28
clone size: once
J gene: TRBJ1-1
D gene: -
CDR3 DNA: TGTGCCAGCGAACCGTTACAGGTTAACACTGAAGCTTTCTTT
CDR3 protein: CASEPLQVNTEAFF

V gene: TRBV28
clone size: -
J gene: TRBJ1-2
D gene: -
CDR3 DNA: TGTGCCAGCAATCAGGGAAACTATGGCTACACCTTC
CDR3 protein: CASNQGNYGYTF

V gene: TRBV5-5
clone size: -
J gene: TRBJ2-6
D gene: TRBD1
CDR3 DNA: TGTGCCAGCAGTGCGGGACAGGGGCGTCATCTCGGGGCCAACGTCCTGACTTTC
CDR3 protein: CASSAGQGRHLGANVLTF

V gene: TRBV9
clone size: -
J gene: TRBJ1-3
D gene: -
CDR3 DNA: TGTGCCAGCAGCGTATCTCCTGGAAACACCATATATTTT
CDR3 protein: CASSVSPGNTIYF

V gene: TRBV19
clone size: -
J gene: TRBJ2-1
D gene: TRBD2
CDR3 DNA: TGTGCCAGTAGTACGATTAGCGGGGGGCGACCTGAGCAGTTCTTC
CDR3 protein: CASSTISGGRPEQFF

V gene: TRBV7-2
clone size: -
J gene: TRBJ2-3
D gene: -
CDR3 DNA: TGTGCCAGCAGCCAGTATAGCGTCAGCGCAGATACGCAGTATTTT
CDR3 protein: CASSQYSVSADTQYF

V gene: TRBV11-2
clone size: -
J gene: TRBJ2-7
D gene: TRBD1
CDR3 DNA: TGTGCCAGCAGCGCCTCCGGGACAGGCGACGAGCAGTACTTC
CDR3 protein: CASSASGTGDEQYF

V gene: TRBV5-1
clone size: -
J gene: TRBJ1-2
D gene: -
CDR3 DNA: TGCGCCAGCAGCCGTGACAGCAACTATGGCTACACCTTC
CDR3 protein: CASSRDSNYGYTF

V gene: TRBV7-6
clone size: once
J gene: TRBJ2-7
D gene: -
CDR3 DNA: TGTGCCAGCAGCCTGACAGGAACCTACGAGCAGTACTTC
CDR3 protein: CASSLTGTYEQYF